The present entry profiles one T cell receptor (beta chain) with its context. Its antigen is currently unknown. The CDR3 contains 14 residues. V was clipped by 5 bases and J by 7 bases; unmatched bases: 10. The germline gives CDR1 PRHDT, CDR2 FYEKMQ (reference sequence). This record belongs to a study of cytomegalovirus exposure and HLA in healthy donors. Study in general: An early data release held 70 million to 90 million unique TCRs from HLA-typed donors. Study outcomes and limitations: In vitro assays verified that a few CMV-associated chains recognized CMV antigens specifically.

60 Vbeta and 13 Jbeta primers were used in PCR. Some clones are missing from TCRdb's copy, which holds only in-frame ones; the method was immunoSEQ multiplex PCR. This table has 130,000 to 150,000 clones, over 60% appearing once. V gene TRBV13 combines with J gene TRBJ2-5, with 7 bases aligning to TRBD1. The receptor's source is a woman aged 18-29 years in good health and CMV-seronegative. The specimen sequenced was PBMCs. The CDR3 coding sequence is TGTGCCAGCAGCAAAAGAAATAACAGGGGGACCCAGTACTTC. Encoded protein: CASSKRNNRGTQYF.